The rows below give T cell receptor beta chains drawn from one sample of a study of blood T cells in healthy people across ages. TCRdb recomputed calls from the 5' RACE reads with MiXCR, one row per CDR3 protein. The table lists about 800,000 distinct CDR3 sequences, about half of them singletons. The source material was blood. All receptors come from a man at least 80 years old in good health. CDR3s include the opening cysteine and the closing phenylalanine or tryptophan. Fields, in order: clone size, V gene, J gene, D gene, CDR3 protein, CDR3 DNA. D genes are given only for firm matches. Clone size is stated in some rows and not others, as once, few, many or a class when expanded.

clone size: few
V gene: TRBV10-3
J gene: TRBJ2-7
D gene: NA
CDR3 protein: CAISVIQGADEQYF
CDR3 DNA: TGTGCCATCAGTGTGATTCAGGGTGCGGACGAGCAGTACTTC

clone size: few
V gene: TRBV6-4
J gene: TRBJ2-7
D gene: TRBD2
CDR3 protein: CASDREASYEQYF
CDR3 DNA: TGTGCCAGCGACCGGGAGGCTTCCTACGAGCAGTACTTC

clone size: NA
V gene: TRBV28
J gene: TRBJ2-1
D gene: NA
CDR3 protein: CASSQGEPYNEQFF
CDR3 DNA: TGTGCCAGCAGTCAAGGCGAGCCTTACAATGAGCAGTTCTTC

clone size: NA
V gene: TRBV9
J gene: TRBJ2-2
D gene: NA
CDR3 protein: CASSVNMNTGELFF
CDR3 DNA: TGTGCCAGCAGCGTGAACATGAACACCGGGGAGCTGTTTTTT

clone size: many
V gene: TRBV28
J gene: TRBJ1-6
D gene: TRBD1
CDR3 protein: CASSTGTVRSYNSPLHF
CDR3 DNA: TGTGCCAGCAGTACTGGGACAGTTCGTTCCTATAATTCACCCCTCCACTTT

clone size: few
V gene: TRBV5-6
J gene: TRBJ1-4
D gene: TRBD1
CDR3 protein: CASSLALGQGNEKLFF
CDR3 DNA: TGTGCCAGCAGCTTGGCCCTGGGACAGGGGAATGAAAAACTGTTTTTT

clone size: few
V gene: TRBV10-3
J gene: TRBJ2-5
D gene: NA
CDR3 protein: CAISGVGGPETQYF
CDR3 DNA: TGTGCCATCAGTGGTGTGGGAGGACCCGAGACCCAGTACTTC

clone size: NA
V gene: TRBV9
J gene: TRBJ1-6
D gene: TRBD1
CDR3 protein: CASSAGQGNRALHF
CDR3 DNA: TGTGCCAGCAGCGCGGGACAGGGGAATCGGGCCCTCCACTTT

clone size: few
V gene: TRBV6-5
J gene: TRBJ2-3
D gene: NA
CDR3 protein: CASRDVASTDTQYF
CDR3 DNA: TGTGCCAGCAGAGATGTAGCTTCCACAGATACGCAGTATTTT

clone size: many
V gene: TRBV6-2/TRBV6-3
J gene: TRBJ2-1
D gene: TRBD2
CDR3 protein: CASTLAGSSYNEQFF
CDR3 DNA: TGTGCCAGCACCTTAGCGGGGAGCTCCTACAATGAGCAGTTCTTC

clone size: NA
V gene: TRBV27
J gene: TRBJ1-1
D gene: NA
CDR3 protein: CASSRTVWRNTEAFF
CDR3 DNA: TGTGCCAGCAGCAGGACAGTTTGGAGGAACACTGAAGCTTTCTTT

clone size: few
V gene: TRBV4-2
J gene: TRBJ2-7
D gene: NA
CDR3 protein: CASSQDGVSPSSYEQYF
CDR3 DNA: TGTGCCAGCAGCCAAGATGGAGTCAGCCCTAGCTCCTACGAGCAGTACTTC

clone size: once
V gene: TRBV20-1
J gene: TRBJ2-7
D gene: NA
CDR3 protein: CSAAPPGLDYNEQYF
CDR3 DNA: TGCAGTGCTGCCCCTCCGGGACTGGACTACAATGAGCAGTACTTC

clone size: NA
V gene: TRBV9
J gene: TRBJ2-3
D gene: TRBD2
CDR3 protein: CASSPRAGETDAQYF
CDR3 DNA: TGTGCCAGCAGCCCCCGAGCGGGAGAGACAGACGCGCAGTATTTT

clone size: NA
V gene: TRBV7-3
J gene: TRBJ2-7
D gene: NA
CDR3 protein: CASSLNEGYEQYF
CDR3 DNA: TGTGCCAGCAGCTTAAATGAGGGTTACGAGCAGTACTTC

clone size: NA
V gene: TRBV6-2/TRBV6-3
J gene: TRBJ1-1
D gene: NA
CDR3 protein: CASSFIDTEAFF
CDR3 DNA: TGTGCCAGCAGTTTCATCGACACTGAAGCTTTCTTT

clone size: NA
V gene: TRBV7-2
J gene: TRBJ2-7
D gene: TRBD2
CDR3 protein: CASSTSSGYEQYF
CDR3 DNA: TGTGCCAGCAGCACCTCTAGCGGCTACGAGCAGTACTTC

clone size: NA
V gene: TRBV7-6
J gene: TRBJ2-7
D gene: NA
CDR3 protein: CASSLVGHEQYF
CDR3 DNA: TGTGCCAGCAGCTTAGTTGGCCACGAGCAGTACTTC

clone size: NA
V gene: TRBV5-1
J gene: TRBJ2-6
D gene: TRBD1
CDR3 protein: CASVGQGSGANVLTF
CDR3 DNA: TGCGCCAGCGTAGGACAGGGAAGTGGGGCCAACGTCCTGACTTTC

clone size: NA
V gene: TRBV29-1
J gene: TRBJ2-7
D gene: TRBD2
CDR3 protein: CSVEVAGSYEQYF
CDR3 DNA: TGCAGCGTTGAAGTAGCGGGAAGCTACGAGCAGTACTTC

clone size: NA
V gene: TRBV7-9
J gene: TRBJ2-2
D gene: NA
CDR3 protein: CASSSGSTNTGELFF
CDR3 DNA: TGTGCCAGCAGCTCTGGGTCTACGAACACCGGGGAGCTGTTTTTT

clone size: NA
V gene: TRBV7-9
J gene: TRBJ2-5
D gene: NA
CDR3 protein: CASSLAPGLETQYF
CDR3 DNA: TGTGCCAGCAGCTTAGCGCCAGGGTTGGAGACCCAGTACTTC

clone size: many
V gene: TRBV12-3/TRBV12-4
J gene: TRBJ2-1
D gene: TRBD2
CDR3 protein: CASSSQTSGPPGDEQFF
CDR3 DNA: TGTGCCAGCAGTTCGCAGACTAGCGGTCCCCCCGGGGATGAGCAGTTCTTC

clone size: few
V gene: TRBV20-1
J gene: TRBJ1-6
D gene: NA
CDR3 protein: CSARGPDRNNSPLHF
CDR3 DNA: TGCAGTGCCAGGGGACCTGACAGGAATAATTCACCCCTCCACTTT

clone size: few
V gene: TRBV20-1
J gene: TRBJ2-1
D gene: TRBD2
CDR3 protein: CSARGPSGSNEQFF
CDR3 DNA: TGCAGTGCTAGGGGGCCTAGCGGGAGTAATGAGCAGTTCTTC

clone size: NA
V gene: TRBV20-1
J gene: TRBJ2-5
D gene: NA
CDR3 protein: CSASAQETQYF
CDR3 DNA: TGCAGTGCTAGCGCCCAAGAGACCCAGTACTTT

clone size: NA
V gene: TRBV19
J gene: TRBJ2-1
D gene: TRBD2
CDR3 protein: CASRIAGGPGEQFF
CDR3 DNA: TGTGCCAGTAGAATAGCGGGAGGGCCGGGTGAGCAGTTCTTC

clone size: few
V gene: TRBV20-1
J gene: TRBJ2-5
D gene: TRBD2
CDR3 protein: CSAGASGRSPGETQYF
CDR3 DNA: TGCAGTGCTGGGGCTAGCGGGAGGAGTCCAGGGGAGACCCAGTACTTC

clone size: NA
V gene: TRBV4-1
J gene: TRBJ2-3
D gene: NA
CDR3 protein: CAISQGFITPDTQYF
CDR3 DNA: TGCGCCATCAGCCAAGGTTTCATTACACCAGATACGCAGTATTTT

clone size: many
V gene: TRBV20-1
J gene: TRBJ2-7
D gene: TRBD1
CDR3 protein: CSARAGTGNYEQYF
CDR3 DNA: TGCAGTGCTAGAGCCGGGACAGGAAACTACGAGCAGTACTTC

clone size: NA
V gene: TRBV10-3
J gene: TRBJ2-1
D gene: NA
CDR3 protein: CAISYRQERQFF
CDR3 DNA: TGTGCCATCAGTTATCGACAGGAGCGGCAGTTCTTC

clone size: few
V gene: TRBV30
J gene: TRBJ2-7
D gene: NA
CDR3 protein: CAWSVTSSEQYF
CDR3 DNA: TGTGCCTGGAGTGTAACTAGTTCCGAGCAGTACTTC

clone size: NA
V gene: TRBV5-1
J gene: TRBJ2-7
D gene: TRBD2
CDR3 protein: CASSSLAEPYNEQYF
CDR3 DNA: TGCGCCAGCAGCTCTCTAGCGGAGCCCTACAATGAGCAGTACTTC

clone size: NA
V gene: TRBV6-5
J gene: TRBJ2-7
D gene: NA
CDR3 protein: CASSSGTATYEQYF
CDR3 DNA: TGTGCCAGCAGCTCCGGGACGGCAACCTACGAGCAGTACTTC

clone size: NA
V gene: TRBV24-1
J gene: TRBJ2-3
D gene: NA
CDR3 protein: CATSGRGTDTQYF
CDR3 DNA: TGTGCCACCAGTGGGCGGGGAACAGATACGCAGTATTTT

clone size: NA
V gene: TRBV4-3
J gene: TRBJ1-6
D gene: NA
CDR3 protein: CASSQGQGRTNSPLHF
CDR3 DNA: TGCGCCAGCAGCCAAGGGCAGGGACGAACGAATTCACCCCTCCACTTT

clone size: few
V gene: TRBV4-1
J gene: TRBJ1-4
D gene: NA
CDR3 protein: CASSQDSGKNEKLFF
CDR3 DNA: TGCGCCAGCAGCCAAGATAGCGGCAAGAATGAAAAACTGTTTTTT

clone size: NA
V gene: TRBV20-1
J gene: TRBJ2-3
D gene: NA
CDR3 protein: CSARRASVSDTQYF
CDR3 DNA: TGCAGTGCTAGAAGGGCTAGCGTCTCAGATACGCAGTATTTT

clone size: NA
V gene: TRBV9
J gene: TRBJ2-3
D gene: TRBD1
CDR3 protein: CASSGWDRVKVTDTQYF
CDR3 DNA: TGTGCCAGCAGCGGATGGGACAGGGTCAAGGTCACAGATACGCAGTATTTT

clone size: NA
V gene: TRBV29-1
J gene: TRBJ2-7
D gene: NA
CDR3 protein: CSVEDELYEQYF
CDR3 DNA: TGCAGCGTTGAAGATGAACTTTACGAGCAGTACTTC

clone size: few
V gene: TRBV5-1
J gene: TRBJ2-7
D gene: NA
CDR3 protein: CASSALRGSAYEQYF
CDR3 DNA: TGCGCCAGCAGCGCACTCAGGGGTAGCGCCTACGAGCAGTACTTC

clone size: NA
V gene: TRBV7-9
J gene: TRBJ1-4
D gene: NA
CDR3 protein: CASSSSDGGKTEKLFF
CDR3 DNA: TGTGCCAGCAGTTCCAGCGACGGGGGGAAGACTGAAAAACTGTTTTTT

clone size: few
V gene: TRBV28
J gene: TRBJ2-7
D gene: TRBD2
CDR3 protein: CASRHRKTSGYYEQYF
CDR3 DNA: TGTGCCAGCAGACACAGGAAAACTAGCGGGTACTACGAGCAGTACTTC

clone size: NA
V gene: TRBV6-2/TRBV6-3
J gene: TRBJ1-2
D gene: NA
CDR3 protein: CASREVPLYGYTF
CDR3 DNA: TGTGCCAGCAGGGAGGTCCCCCTCTACGGCTACACCTTC

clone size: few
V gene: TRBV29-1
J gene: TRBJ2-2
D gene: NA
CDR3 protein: CSVEQGYTGELFF
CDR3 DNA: TGCAGCGTTGAACAGGGGTACACCGGGGAGCTGTTTTTT

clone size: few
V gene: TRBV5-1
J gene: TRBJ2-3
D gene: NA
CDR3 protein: CASSLVRALTDTQYF
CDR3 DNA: TGCGCCAGCAGCTTGGTGAGAGCTCTCACAGATACGCAGTATTTT

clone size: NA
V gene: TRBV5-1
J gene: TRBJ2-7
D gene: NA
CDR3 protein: CASSLVGRVSGEQYF
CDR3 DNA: TGCGCCAGCAGCTTGGTGGGCAGGGTATCTGGCGAGCAGTACTTC

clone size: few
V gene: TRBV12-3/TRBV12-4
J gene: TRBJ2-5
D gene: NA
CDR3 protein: CASSFESGPQETQYF
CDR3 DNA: TGTGCCAGCAGTTTTGAGAGCGGTCCCCAAGAGACCCAGTACTTC

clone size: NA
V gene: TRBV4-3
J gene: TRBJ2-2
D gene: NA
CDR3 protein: CASSQGTGMNTGELFF
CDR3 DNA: TGCGCCAGCAGCCAAGGTACAGGGATGAACACCGGGGAGCTGTTTTTT

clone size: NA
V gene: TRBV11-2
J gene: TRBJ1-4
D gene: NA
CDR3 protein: CASSLGRHNEKLFF
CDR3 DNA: TGTGCCAGCAGCTTAGGGCGGCATAATGAAAAACTGTTTTTT

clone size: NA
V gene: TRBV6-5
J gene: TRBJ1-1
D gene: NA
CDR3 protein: CASSYSWSMNTEAFF
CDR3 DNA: TGTGCCAGCAGTTACTCCTGGTCCATGAACACTGAAGCTTTCTTT

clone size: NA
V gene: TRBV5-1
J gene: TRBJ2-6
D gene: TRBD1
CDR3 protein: CASRTGPTSGANVLTF
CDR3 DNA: TGCGCCAGTAGGACAGGGCCTACCTCTGGGGCCAACGTCCTGACTTTC

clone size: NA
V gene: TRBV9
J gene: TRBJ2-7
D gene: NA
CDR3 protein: CASSEGGSGQPSYEQYF
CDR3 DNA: TGTGCCAGCAGCGAGGGGGGAAGCGGACAGCCCTCCTACGAGCAGTACTTC

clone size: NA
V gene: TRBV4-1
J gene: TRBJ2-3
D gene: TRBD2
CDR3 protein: CASSLQLATITDTQYF
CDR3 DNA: TGCGCCAGCAGCCTTCAACTAGCGACGATCACAGATACGCAGTATTTT

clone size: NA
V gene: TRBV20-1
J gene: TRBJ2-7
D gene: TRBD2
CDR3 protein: CSAGLAGRNEQYF
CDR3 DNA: TGCAGTGCCGGACTAGCGGGACGAAATGAGCAGTACTTC

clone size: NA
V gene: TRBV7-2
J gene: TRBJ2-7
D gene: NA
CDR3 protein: CASSRLPTYEQYF
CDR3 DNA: TGTGCCAGCAGCCGTTTGCCCACCTACGAGCAGTACTTC

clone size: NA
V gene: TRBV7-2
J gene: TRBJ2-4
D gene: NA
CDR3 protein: CASSSGGSENIQYF
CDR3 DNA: TGTGCCAGCAGCTCCGGCGGATCCGAAAACATTCAGTACTTC